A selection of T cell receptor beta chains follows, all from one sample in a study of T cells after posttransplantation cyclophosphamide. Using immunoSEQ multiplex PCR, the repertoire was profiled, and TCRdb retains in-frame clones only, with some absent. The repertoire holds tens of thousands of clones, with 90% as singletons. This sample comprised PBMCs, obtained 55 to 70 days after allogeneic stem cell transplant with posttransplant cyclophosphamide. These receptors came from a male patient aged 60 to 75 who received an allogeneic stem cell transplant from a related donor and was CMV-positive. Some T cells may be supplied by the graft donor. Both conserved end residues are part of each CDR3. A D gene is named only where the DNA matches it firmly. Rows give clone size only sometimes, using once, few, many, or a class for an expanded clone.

CDR3aa: CASSPGLSGSAFF
CDR3nt: TGTGCCAGCTCACCAGGGTTATCGGGTTCGGCTTTCTTT
j_gene: TRBJ1-1
abundance: NA
d_gene: NA
len: 13
v_gene: TRBV18

CDR3aa: CAKGTGEVGGYTF
CDR3nt: TGTGCCAAAGGGACAGGGGAGGTTGGTGGCTACACCTTC
j_gene: TRBJ1-2
abundance: once
d_gene: TRBD1
len: 13
v_gene: TRBV7-9

CDR3aa: CASSPWTSGGHEQYF
CDR3nt: TGTGCCAGCAGCCCCTGGACTAGCGGGGGCCACGAGCAGTACTTC
j_gene: TRBJ2-7
abundance: few
d_gene: TRBD2
len: 15
v_gene: TRBV5-4

CDR3aa: CASTLGTGGAGNTIYF
CDR3nt: TGTGCCTCCACACTTGGGACAGGGGGCGCCGGAAACACCATATATTTT
j_gene: TRBJ1-3
abundance: NA
d_gene: TRBD1
len: 16
v_gene: TRBV10-3

CDR3aa: CSAARDEKLFF
CDR3nt: TGCAGTGCGGCCAGGGATGAAAAACTGTTTTTT
j_gene: TRBJ1-4
abundance: NA
d_gene: NA
len: 11
v_gene: TRBV20-1

CDR3aa: CASSTAGTSVDYEQYF
CDR3nt: TGTGCCAGCAGCACAGCCGGGACTAGCGTTGACTACGAGCAGTACTTC
j_gene: TRBJ2-7
abundance: NA
d_gene: TRBD2
len: 16
v_gene: TRBV28

CDR3aa: CASSPTKWERGYTF
CDR3nt: TGCGCCAGCAGCCCGACGAAGTGGGAGCGAGGCTACACCTTC
j_gene: TRBJ1-2
abundance: NA
d_gene: NA
len: 14
v_gene: TRBV4-1

CDR3aa: CASSMGQGARNEQFF
CDR3nt: TGTGCCAGTAGTATGGGGCAGGGGGCACGGAATGAGCAGTTCTTC
j_gene: TRBJ2-1
abundance: NA
d_gene: TRBD1
len: 15
v_gene: TRBV19

CDR3aa: CASSTPQGTGTEAFF
CDR3nt: TGTGCCAGCAGTACGCCACAGGGGACGGGCACTGAAGCTTTCTTT
j_gene: TRBJ1-1
abundance: NA
d_gene: TRBD1
len: 15
v_gene: TRBV6-6

CDR3aa: CASSENSFSGPYNEQFF
CDR3nt: TGTGCCAGCAGTGAAAACTCATTTAGCGGCCCCTACAATGAGCAGTTCTTC
j_gene: TRBJ2-1
abundance: once
d_gene: NA
len: 17
v_gene: TRBV6-1

CDR3aa: CASRRVESAADTQYF
CDR3nt: TGCGCCAGCAGGAGGGTGGAAAGCGCGGCAGATACGCAGTATTTT
j_gene: TRBJ2-3
abundance: NA
d_gene: NA
len: 15
v_gene: TRBV5-1

CDR3aa: CASSLNDWGDGYTF
CDR3nt: TGTGCCAGCAGCTTAAATGATTGGGGGGACGGCTACACCTTC
j_gene: TRBJ1-2
abundance: NA
d_gene: NA
len: 14
v_gene: TRBV7-9

CDR3aa: CASSVGALETQYF
CDR3nt: TGTGCCAGCAGCGTAGGGGCGTTAGAGACCCAGTACTTC
j_gene: TRBJ2-5
abundance: NA
d_gene: NA
len: 13
v_gene: TRBV9

CDR3aa: CASSDTGGYNEQFF
CDR3nt: TGCGCCAGCAGTGACACAGGGGGATACAATGAGCAGTTCTTC
j_gene: TRBJ2-1
abundance: NA
d_gene: TRBD1
len: 14
v_gene: TRBV10-1

CDR3aa: CATLQHRGSDTEAFF
CDR3nt: TGTGCCACCCTTCAACATCGGGGGAGCGACACTGAAGCTTTCTTT
j_gene: TRBJ1-1
abundance: NA
d_gene: NA
len: 15
v_gene: TRBV27

CDR3aa: CASSLNRDRLQYF
CDR3nt: TGTGCCAGCAGTTTAAATCGGGACAGGTTGCAGTATTTT
j_gene: TRBJ2-3
abundance: NA
d_gene: TRBD1
len: 13
v_gene: TRBV27

CDR3aa: CAISERAEGSGYTF
CDR3nt: TGTGCCATCAGTGAGAGGGCAGAGGGAAGCGGCTACACCTTC
j_gene: TRBJ1-2
abundance: NA
d_gene: NA
len: 14
v_gene: TRBV10-3

CDR3aa: CASSFPDTLYGYTF
CDR3nt: TGTGCCAGCAGTTTCCCCGACACACTCTATGGCTACACCTTC
j_gene: TRBJ1-2
abundance: NA
d_gene: NA
len: 14
v_gene: TRBV28

CDR3aa: CASRAGAGGMTEAFF
CDR3nt: TGCGCCAGCCGTGCAGGGGCAGGGGGCATGACTGAAGCTTTCTTT
j_gene: TRBJ1-1
abundance: NA
d_gene: TRBD1
len: 15
v_gene: TRBV5-1

CDR3aa: CASSPEAGSPLHF
CDR3nt: TGTGCCAGCAGTCCGGAGGCTGGTTCACCCCTCCACTTT
j_gene: TRBJ1-6
abundance: NA
d_gene: NA
len: 13
v_gene: TRBV9

CDR3aa: CASSLSIGQPQHF
CDR3nt: TGCGCCAGCAGCTTGTCGATCGGGCAGCCCCAGCATTTT
j_gene: TRBJ1-5
abundance: NA
d_gene: NA
len: 13
v_gene: TRBV5-1

CDR3aa: CASSLKAGEETQYF
CDR3nt: TGTGCCAGCAGCCTCAAAGCGGGGGAAGAGACCCAGTACTTC
j_gene: TRBJ2-5
abundance: NA
d_gene: TRBD2
len: 14
v_gene: TRBV4-2

CDR3aa: CASSLGQGGNSPLHF
CDR3nt: TGTGCCAGCAGCTTAGGACAGGGAGGGAATTCACCCCTCCACTTT
j_gene: TRBJ1-6
abundance: few
d_gene: TRBD1
len: 15
v_gene: TRBV5-6

CDR3aa: CASSLEPFGAGGEETQYF
CDR3nt: TGTGCCAGCAGCTTGGAGCCATTCGGAGCGGGGGGGGAAGAGACCCAGTACTTC
j_gene: TRBJ2-5
abundance: NA
d_gene: TRBD2
len: 18
v_gene: TRBV5-4

CDR3aa: CASSLNTGIPSTNEKLFF
CDR3nt: TGTGCCAGCAGCCTAAATACCGGGATCCCATCAACTAATGAAAAACTGTTTTTT
j_gene: TRBJ1-4
abundance: NA
d_gene: NA
len: 18
v_gene: TRBV11-2

CDR3aa: CASLTSGEADTQYF
CDR3nt: TGTGCCAGCCTGACTAGCGGGGAGGCAGATACGCAGTATTTT
j_gene: TRBJ2-3
abundance: NA
d_gene: TRBD2
len: 14
v_gene: TRBV27

CDR3aa: CASRFTGGTEAFF
CDR3nt: TGCGCCAGCAGATTTACAGGGGGAACTGAAGCTTTCTTT
j_gene: TRBJ1-1
abundance: NA
d_gene: TRBD1
len: 13
v_gene: TRBV5-1

CDR3aa: CASSEFTGDTEAFF
CDR3nt: TGTGCCAGCAGTGAGTTTACCGGGGACACTGAAGCTTTCTTT
j_gene: TRBJ1-1
abundance: NA
d_gene: NA
len: 14
v_gene: TRBV6-1

CDR3aa: CASSTRQGTDTQYF
CDR3nt: TGTGCCAGTAGTACCCGACAGGGTACAGATACGCAGTATTTT
j_gene: TRBJ2-3
abundance: NA
d_gene: TRBD1
len: 14
v_gene: TRBV19

CDR3aa: CASSKGQGADKEAFF
CDR3nt: TGTGCCAGTAGTAAGGGACAGGGGGCGGATAAGGAAGCTTTCTTT
j_gene: TRBJ1-1
abundance: NA
d_gene: TRBD1
len: 15
v_gene: TRBV19

CDR3aa: CASSSGQGTGELFF
CDR3nt: TGCGCCAGCAGCTCGGGACAGGGCACCGGGGAGCTGTTTTTT
j_gene: TRBJ2-2
abundance: NA
d_gene: TRBD1
len: 14
v_gene: TRBV5-1

CDR3aa: CASSLKLTGSTDTQYF
CDR3nt: TGTGCCAGCAGCTTGAAACTAACCGGATCCACAGATACGCAGTATTTT
j_gene: TRBJ2-3
abundance: NA
d_gene: NA
len: 16
v_gene: TRBV5-4

CDR3aa: CASSLDFSPFHEQFF
CDR3nt: TGTGCCAGCAGCTTAGATTTTTCCCCGTTCCATGAGCAGTTCTTC
j_gene: TRBJ2-1
abundance: NA
d_gene: NA
len: 15
v_gene: TRBV11-2

CDR3aa: CASSFRQGAGTEAFF
CDR3nt: TGCGCCAGCAGCTTTCGACAGGGGGCGGGCACTGAAGCTTTCTTT
j_gene: TRBJ1-1
abundance: once
d_gene: TRBD1
len: 15
v_gene: TRBV5-1

CDR3aa: CASGRVDNTF
CDR3nt: TGTGCCAGCGGCAGGGTTGACAACACCTTC
j_gene: TRBJ1-2
abundance: NA
d_gene: NA
len: 10
v_gene: TRBV6-1

CDR3aa: CASSLPGGGYGYTF
CDR3nt: TGTGCCAGCAGCTTACCAGGGGGCGGGTATGGCTACACCTTC
j_gene: TRBJ1-2
abundance: NA
d_gene: TRBD1
len: 14
v_gene: TRBV7-9

CDR3aa: CAIRFSGDSHEGYTF
CDR3nt: TGTGCCATCAGGTTCTCGGGTGACAGTCACGAAGGCTACACCTTC
j_gene: TRBJ1-2
abundance: NA
d_gene: NA
len: 15
v_gene: TRBV10-3

CDR3aa: CASSYSGREAFF
CDR3nt: TGTGCCAGCAGCTATTCAGGCCGTGAAGCTTTCTTT
j_gene: TRBJ1-1
abundance: few
d_gene: NA
len: 12
v_gene: TRBV7-9

CDR3aa: CASSSGEQYF
CDR3nt: TGTGCCAGCAGTTCAGGAGAGCAGTACTTC
j_gene: TRBJ2-7
abundance: NA
d_gene: NA
len: 10
v_gene: TRBV25-1

CDR3aa: CASSATGELRTDTQYF
CDR3nt: TGTGCCAGCAGTGCGACAGGGGAACTCCGCACAGATACGCAGTATTTT
j_gene: TRBJ2-3
abundance: once
d_gene: TRBD1
len: 16
v_gene: TRBV25-1

CDR3aa: CASRSGQGADSGGYTF
CDR3nt: TGCGCCAGCAGATCTGGACAGGGGGCAGATAGTGGTGGCTACACCTTC
j_gene: TRBJ1-2
abundance: NA
d_gene: TRBD1
len: 16
v_gene: TRBV5-1

CDR3aa: CSVEDQEGANEKLFF
CDR3nt: TGCAGCGTTGAAGATCAAGAAGGGGCTAATGAAAAACTGTTTTTT
j_gene: TRBJ1-4
abundance: NA
d_gene: NA
len: 15
v_gene: TRBV29-1

CDR3aa: CASSLSVFFGGGEYEQFF
CDR3nt: TGTGCCAGCAGTTTATCCGTCTTTTTTGGCGGGGGGGAGTATGAGCAGTTCTTC
j_gene: TRBJ2-1
abundance: NA
d_gene: TRBD2
len: 18
v_gene: TRBV27

CDR3aa: CATSRDGQDQETQYF
CDR3nt: TGTGCCACCAGCAGAGACGGACAGGATCAAGAGACCCAGTACTTC
j_gene: TRBJ2-5
abundance: few
d_gene: TRBD1
len: 15
v_gene: TRBV15

CDR3aa: CASSESPVSEINSPLHF
CDR3nt: TGCGCCAGCAGTGAGTCGCCAGTTTCCGAAATCAATTCACCCCTCCACTTT
j_gene: TRBJ1-6
abundance: NA
d_gene: NA
len: 17
v_gene: TRBV10-2

CDR3aa: CASRPIQVPHYGYTF
CDR3nt: TGTGCCAGCAGACCCATACAGGTTCCCCACTATGGCTACACCTTC
j_gene: TRBJ1-2
abundance: NA
d_gene: NA
len: 15
v_gene: TRBV6-5

CDR3aa: CASSTTGTGEHGYTF
CDR3nt: TGTGCCAGCAGCACCACCGGGACAGGGGAACATGGCTACACCTTC
j_gene: TRBJ1-2
abundance: NA
d_gene: TRBD1
len: 15
v_gene: TRBV5-6

CDR3aa: CASSARHLPTDTQYF
CDR3nt: TGTGCCAGCAGCGCGAGACACCTACCCACAGATACGCAGTATTTT
j_gene: TRBJ2-3
abundance: NA
d_gene: NA
len: 15
v_gene: TRBV9

CDR3aa: CARGTDSSGELFF
CDR3nt: TGTGCCAGGGGGACAGACTCATCCGGGGAGCTGTTTTTT
j_gene: TRBJ2-2
abundance: NA
d_gene: TRBD1
len: 13
v_gene: TRBV2

CDR3aa: CASGRQVHEQYF
CDR3nt: TGTGCCAGTGGGCGACAGGTCCACGAGCAGTACTTC
j_gene: TRBJ2-7
abundance: NA
d_gene: NA
len: 12
v_gene: TRBV6-1

CDR3aa: CASSRTGSGANVLTF
CDR3nt: TGTGCCAGCAGCCGAACAGGGTCTGGGGCCAACGTCCTGACTTTC
j_gene: TRBJ2-6
abundance: NA
d_gene: NA
len: 15
v_gene: TRBV6-1

CDR3aa: CSVGFKLSGGYTF
CDR3nt: TGCAGCGTTGGGTTCAAGCTATCAGGCGGCTACACCTTC
j_gene: TRBJ1-2
abundance: NA
d_gene: NA
len: 13
v_gene: TRBV29-1

CDR3aa: CASRWHGDSTEAFF
CDR3nt: TGTGCCAGTAGATGGCACGGGGATTCCACTGAAGCTTTCTTT
j_gene: TRBJ1-1
abundance: NA
d_gene: NA
len: 14
v_gene: TRBV19

CDR3aa: CATRIAGGNTEAFF
CDR3nt: TGTGCCACCCGGATAGCGGGGGGGAACACTGAAGCTTTCTTT
j_gene: TRBJ1-1
abundance: NA
d_gene: NA
len: 14
v_gene: TRBV19

CDR3aa: CASGAGGLNEQYF
CDR3nt: TGTGCCAGCGGAGCGGGGGGGCTGAACGAGCAGTACTTC
j_gene: TRBJ2-7
abundance: NA
d_gene: TRBD2
len: 13
v_gene: TRBV25-1

CDR3aa: CASSLRGTGGFTDTQYF
CDR3nt: TGTGCCAGCAGTCTCCGGGGGACAGGGGGCTTTACAGATACGCAGTATTTT
j_gene: TRBJ2-3
abundance: NA
d_gene: TRBD1
len: 17
v_gene: TRBV27

CDR3aa: CSVREGGNSNQPQHF
CDR3nt: TGCAGCGTTAGGGAGGGGGGGAATAGCAATCAGCCCCAGCATTTT
j_gene: TRBJ1-5
abundance: NA
d_gene: NA
len: 15
v_gene: TRBV29-1

CDR3aa: CASSPWTGEGETQYF
CDR3nt: TGCGCCAGCAGCCCCTGGACAGGGGAAGGAGAGACCCAGTACTTC
j_gene: TRBJ2-5
abundance: NA
d_gene: TRBD1
len: 15
v_gene: TRBV5-1

CDR3aa: CASKSGDTDNSPLHF
CDR3nt: TGTGCCAGCAAGTCTGGGGACACAGATAATTCACCCCTCCACTTT
j_gene: TRBJ1-6
abundance: NA
d_gene: NA
len: 15
v_gene: TRBV2